This TCR beta chain was recorded in a study of post-analysis software for immune sequencing data. Study-wide results and limits: Analysis by F measure revealed that same-batch samples clustered strongly together. People with multiple sclerosis had a significantly lower normalized Chao1 diversity than controls did. The study found TRBV5-6, TRBV5-1 and TRBV20-1 among roughly 5 TRBV segments more frequent in patients than controls.

The V end was cut by 0 bases, the J end by 6 bases, with 11 bases between. Germline CDR1 DFQATT, CDR2 SNEGSKA (reference sequence). This CDR3 is built from 13 residues. Built from TCR beta cDNA, the libraries had unique molecular identifiers in them. TCRdb re-called the PCR reads with MiXCR, one entry per CDR3 protein. Here the sample spans some 160,000 distinct CDR3 sequences, 35% to 40% being singletons. Regarding this clonotype: As yet, its antigen is unknown.

The specimen was blood, collected after autologous hematopoietic stem cell transplantation. The receptor comes from a girl aged 10-17 years with multiple sclerosis. J is TRBJ1-1 and V is TRBV20-1; D not certain. The CDR3 spells CSARDRIRSEAFF. In DNA form, the CDR3 reads TGCAGTGCTAGAGATAGGATTAGGTCTGAAGCTTTCTTT.